This T cell receptor (beta chain) derives from a study of a mutant IDH1 vaccine in newly diagnosed glioma. In regard to this clone: The antigen remains unidentified.

As to time point: week 5, during vaccination. Each vaccine dose was 300 ug of mutant IDH1 20-mer peptide, with topical imiquimod. General observations from the study: Evidence of vaccine-induced immune responses was documented in nearly 95% of patients. Variations in leading peripheral T cell clonotypes appeared to have no connection with pseudoprogression.

Assay used: immunoSEQ multiplex PCR; TCRdb lists only in-frame clones, some missing. The sample carries 50,000 to 65,000 clones, 70% to 90% recorded once. Per the germline V gene, CDR1 is SEHNR and CDR2 is FQNEAQ (reference sequence). Trimming removed 4 bases at V and 5 bases at J, with 5 bases between. The CDR3 spans 11 residues. The receptor's source is a man aged 25 to 40 with glioma. The V call is TRBV7-9, the J call TRBJ1-1; no definite D call. Sequenced here: PBMCs, sampled from a glioma patient whose treatment included an IDH1 peptide vaccine. In DNA form, the CDR3 reads TGTGCCAGCAGCTCCCCGACTGAAGCTTTCTTT. Translation: CASSSPTEAFF.